This is a list of T cell receptor beta chains from one sample in a study of T-cell memory formation after mild COVID-19. MiXCR, run by TCRdb on the 5' RACE reads, gives a single entry per CDR3 protein. This sample carries about 430,000 distinct CDR3 sequences, 20% to 25% of them seen once, and the ten largest clones take about 10%. The sample comprised PBMCs or a T cell subset sorted from them (not recorded which). These receptors came from an adult woman who had mild COVID-19 (a few samples of this study predate the infection). Cell type and time point are not known. CDR3s include the opening cysteine and the closing phenylalanine or tryptophan. A D gene is named only where the DNA matches it firmly. The listing skips clone size in some rows; elsewhere it reads once, few, many or a size class.

d_call clone_size j_call v_call cdr3_aa cdr3_nt
- - TRBJ2-3 TRBV10-3 CAISGSTDTQYF TGTGCCATCAGTGGATCCACAGATACGCAGTATTTT
- many TRBJ2-7 TRBV11-3 CASSSADSYEQYF TGTGCCAGCAGTTCAGCGGATTCCTACGAGCAGTACTTC
- - TRBJ2-5 TRBV2 CASGGTKGRETQYF TGTGCCAGCGGGGGGACAAAGGGGAGAGAGACCCAGTACTTC
- - TRBJ2-3 TRBV2 CASSEGGLFTDTQYF TGTGCCAGCAGTGAGGGGGGCCTATTCACAGATACGCAGTATTTT
TRBD1 - TRBJ1-2 TRBV5-1 CASSLTDRVNYGYTF TGCGCCAGCAGCTTGACGGACAGGGTTAACTATGGCTACACCTTC
- many TRBJ2-3 TRBV27 CASSTDTQYF TGTGCCAGCAGCACAGATACGCAGTATTTT
- few TRBJ2-6 TRBV7-6 CASSLYGANVLTF TGTGCCAGCAGCTTATACGGGGCCAACGTCCTGACTTTC
TRBD2 - TRBJ2-1 TRBV7-8 CASRFTRTSGPNEQFF TGTGCCAGCAGATTTACCAGGACTAGCGGCCCCAATGAGCAGTTCTTC
TRBD1 - TRBJ2-5 TRBV7-7 CASSHRDRGQETQYF TGTGCTAGCAGCCATCGGGACAGGGGACAAGAGACCCAGTACTTC
TRBD2 - TRBJ2-4 TRBV20-1 CSARDQAGHPVECF TGCAGTGCTAGAGATCAAGCGGGGCACCCAGTGGAGTGCTTC
- - TRBJ2-1 TRBV20-1 CSARVTGLSYNEQFF TGCAGTGCTAGAGTTACGGGGCTAAGTTACAATGAGCAGTTCTTC
- - TRBJ2-7 TRBV15 CATSRDMTLSYEQYF TGTGCCACCAGCAGAGACATGACTCTATCCTACGAGCAGTACTTC
TRBD1 - TRBJ1-2 TRBV14 CASSQTSSGTAYGYTF TGTGCCAGCAGCCAAACCAGTTCCGGGACAGCCTATGGCTACACCTTC
TRBD2 few TRBJ2-1 TRBV5-6 CASSMPGGYNEQFF TGTGCCAGCAGCATGCCGGGGGGCTACAATGAGCAGTTCTTC
TRBD2 - TRBJ2-1 TRBV7-8 CASSLTTGIAGGPYNEQFF TGTGCCAGCAGCTTGACTACCGGTATAGCGGGAGGGCCTTACAATGAGCAGTTCTTC
- few TRBJ2-1 TRBV3-1 CASRSTRREQFF TGTGCCAGCAGGTCGACTAGACGTGAGCAGTTCTTC
TRBD2 - TRBJ2-1 TRBV6-2/TRBV6-3 CASSPMEGGDGINNEQFF TGTGCCAGCAGCCCCATGGAGGGAGGGGACGGGATCAACAATGAGCAGTTCTTC
- - TRBJ2-7 TRBV7-9 CASSPGLVEQYF TGTGCCAGCAGCCCGGGGCTCGTCGAGCAGTACTTC
TRBD2 - TRBJ2-7 TRBV15 CATSSTWGRGHYEQYF TGTGCCACCAGTAGCACGTGGGGGAGGGGTCACTACGAGCAGTACTTC
- - TRBJ1-1 TRBV14 CASSRGGLRTEAFF TGTGCCAGCAGCCGCGGGGGGCTTCGAACTGAAGCTTTCTTT
- - TRBJ1-1 TRBV12-3/TRBV12-4 CASSSVGLERPFF TGTGCCAGCAGCTCAGTCGGCCTGGAGAGACCTTTCTTT
- few TRBJ2-5 TRBV7-2 CASSLNPETQYF TGTGCCAGCAGCCTAAACCCAGAGACCCAGTACTTC
- - TRBJ2-7 TRBV20-1 CSAETGREWDEQYF TGCAGTGCTGAGACCGGTAGAGAGTGGGACGAGCAGTACTTC
- - TRBJ1-2 TRBV27 CASSFQGSYGYTF TGTGCCAGCAGTTTCCAGGGGTCCTATGGCTACACCTTC
- - TRBJ2-7 TRBV18 CASSPALRGVAYEQYF TGTGCCAGCTCACCAGCCCTCAGGGGGGTTGCCTACGAGCAGTACTTC
TRBD2 few TRBJ2-1 TRBV7-3 CASSYSSGANNEQFF TGTGCCAGCAGCTACTCTAGCGGGGCGAACAATGAGCAGTTCTTC
- - TRBJ2-4 TRBV28 CASNAGVAKNIQYF TGTGCCAGCAACGCAGGGGTAGCCAAAAACATTCAGTACTTC
TRBD2 - TRBJ2-3 TRBV4-1 CASSQESSGTSGGAADTQYF TGCGCCAGCAGCCAAGAGAGTTCCGGGACTAGCGGGGGGGCCGCAGATACGCAGTATTTT
TRBD2 few TRBJ2-1 TRBV12-3/TRBV12-4 CASRQTSGGRNEQFF TGTGCCAGCAGACAGACTAGCGGGGGCCGAAATGAGCAGTTCTTC
- - TRBJ2-2 TRBV24-1 CATSEDRVRFATNTGELFF TGTGCCACCAGTGAGGACCGGGTTCGGTTCGCCACGAACACCGGGGAGCTGTTTTTT
- few TRBJ2-2 TRBV14 CASSVYRDSLRNTGELFF TGTGCCAGCAGCGTATACCGGGACTCTCTTCGGAACACCGGGGAGCTGTTTTTT